Presented here are 7 T cell receptor beta chains from one specimen sequenced in a study of T cell responses to AZD1222 COVID-19 vaccine. The method was immunoSEQ multiplex PCR; TCRdb's version includes in-frame clones alone and lacks a portion of them. The sample carries 150,000 to 200,000 clones, approximately 90% recorded once. Here the sequenced sample was peripheral blood, taken on day 0 of AZD1222 vaccination. These receptors were taken from an adult in good health.

The chain joins TRBV6-5 to TRBJ2-1; the match to TRBD1 covers 11 bases. This CDR3 has 12 residues. Germline V lookup: CDR1 MNHEY, CDR2 SVGAGI. The V and J ends lost 8 bases and 9 bases, in that order; junction bases with no gene match: 3. The CDR3 DNA follows: TGTGCCAGCGGGACAGGGGGGAGTGAGCAGTTCTTC. Amino acid sequence: CASGTGGSEQFF.

This sequence joins TRBV5-1 and TRBJ1-4; weak D call: TRBD1 (6 bases). The V end lost 4 bases, the J end lost 3 bases, and 13 bases lay between the germline ends. The CDR3 consists of 15 residues. The germline gives CDR1 SGHRS, CDR2 YFSETQ. As DNA, the CDR3 is TGCGCCAGCAGCGGGGGCGGGACCCCTAATGAAAAACTGTTTTTT. Protein product: CASSGGGTPNEKLFF. The variable domain in full, completed from reference TRBV5-1 and TRBJ1-4, reads KAGVTQTPRYLIKTRGQQVTLSCSPISGHRSVSWYQQTPGQGLQFLFEYFSETQRNKGNFPGRFSGRQFSNSRSEMNVSTLELGDSALYLCASSGGGTPNEKLFFGSGTQLSVL.

The rearrangement uses TRBV6-6 and TRBJ1-1; D is possibly TRBD1 (6 bases). From germline, CDR1 is MNHNY and CDR2 SVGAGI (reference sequence). CDR3 size: 15 residues. Trimming took 6 bases from V and 1 from J, leaving 15 bases between them. The CDR3: CASSVRLGANTEAFF. The CDR3 bases are TGTGCCAGCAGCGTGAGACTGGGGGCGAACACTGAAGCTTTCTTT.

This clone was detected only a few times. This chain connects TRBV6-5 to TRBJ1-1; TRBD1 might be the D (5 bases). The CDR3 loop spans 12 amino acids. The germline V gene encodes CDR1 MNHEY and CDR2 SVGAGI. V dropped 5 bases and J dropped 11 bases, with 15 bases sitting between them. The CDR3 DNA follows: TGTGCCAGCAGTCCGACCGGCGGGGCGGCTTTCTTT. It encodes CASSPTGGAAFF.

The J gene is TRBJ1-6, the V gene TRBV19, with D hard to call. Trimming removed 6 bases from V and 6 bases from J, with 15 bases in between. Germline CDR1 reads LNHDA; CDR2 reads SQIVND (reference sequence). The CDR3 is 15 residues long. The DNA of the CDR3 is TGTGCCAGTAGCAAGGGCACCGGCTTTAATTCACCCCTCCACTTT. Amino acids: CASSKGTGFNSPLHF. Supplemented by reference TRBV19 and TRBJ1-6, the full variable domain reads DGGITQSPKYLFRKEGQNVTLSCEQNLNHDAMYWYRQDPGQGLRLIYYSQIVNDFQKGDIAEGYSVSREKKESFPLTVTSAQKNPTAFYLCASSKGTGFNSPLHFGNGTRLTVT.

The rearrangement uses TRBV28 and TRBJ2-1; TRBD2 agrees at 10 bases. Germline V gives CDR1 MDHEN, CDR2 SYDVKM. The V gene end was trimmed by 4 bases and the J gene end by 7 bases; junction bases not matched to a gene: 10. This CDR3 contains 16 residues. For the CDR3, the DNA is TGTGCCAGCAGTTATGGGCTAGCGGGAGCATTAAATGAGCAGTTCTTC. It codes for CASSYGLAGALNEQFF.

The chain recombines TRBV28 with TRBJ2-5, with no clear D. Germline V gene sequence: CDR1 MDHEN, CDR2 SYDVKM. Trimming left V 6 bases short and J 2 bases short, with 10 bases between. CDR3 length: 13 residues. In DNA, the CDR3 is TGTGCCAGCAGCTCCCCGCCGCAAGAGACCCAGTACTTC. It codes for CASSSPPQETQYF.